Below are 14 T cell receptor beta chains sequenced from a single sample in a study of cytomegalovirus exposure and HLA in healthy donors. PCR primers comprised 60 Vbeta and 13 Jbeta primers. The method was immunoSEQ multiplex PCR; TCRdb's version includes in-frame clones alone and lacks a portion of them. In the table there are about 160,000 clones, around 81% of which are singletons. Source material: PBMCs. The receptors come from a woman aged 35 to 49 in good health and CMV-seronegative.

The chain recombines TRBV5-4 with TRBJ1-1; D possibly corresponds to TRBD1 (6 bases). Germline V gene data show CDR1 as SGHNT and CDR2 as YYREEE (reference sequence). With 4 bases removed from V and 0 bases from J, the gap between germline ends came to 10 bases. The CDR3 spans 14 residues. The chain's CDR3 is CASSPGTMNTEAFF. Written as DNA, the CDR3 is TGTGCCAGCAGCCCTGGGACAATGAACACTGAAGCTTTCTTT.

CDR3 sequence: CASSVAFGGGGYQETQYF. The CDR3 nucleotides are TGTGCCAGCAGCGTAGCATTCGGAGGGGGAGGGTACCAAGAGACCCAGTACTTC. The chain has TRBV9 and TRBJ2-5; D is possibly TRBD2 (7 bases). Per germline, CDR1 SGDLS and CDR2 YYNGEE. The CDR3 runs 18 residues. The ends were cut back, 0 bases at V and 0 bases at J, with 18 bases in the middle.

The rearrangement links TRBV30 to TRBJ2-7; TRBD2 aligns across 8 bases. CDR3 length equals 13 residues. J was trimmed by 5 bases and V by 0 bases; bases with no gene match: 3. Germline CDR1 is GTSNPN and CDR2 is SVGIG (reference sequence). In DNA, the CDR3 is TGTGCCTGGAGTGTCGGGAGGGGAGACGAGCAGTACTTC. This gives the protein CAWSVGRGDEQYF.

The chain has TRBV6-1 and TRBJ2-7, with 12 nucleotides matching TRBD2. V gave up 5 bases and J gave up 7 bases; unmatched junction bases: 6. The CDR3 covers 14 residues. The V gene's germline CDR1 is MNHNS and CDR2 SASEGT. CDR3 residues: CASSPTSGRSEQYF. CDR3 nucleotides: TGTGCCAGCAGTCCGACTAGCGGGAGATCAGAGCAGTACTTC.

The genes are TRBV9 and TRBJ2-7; 7 bases line up with TRBD2. The CDR3 consists of 15 residues. The junction had 7 bases not matched to a gene; V was cut back by 0 bases and J by 4 bases. CDR1 is SGDLS and CDR2 is YYNGEE in the germline V gene. The CDR3 sequence: CASSVDAGETYEQYF. Written as DNA, the CDR3 is TGTGCCAGCAGCGTAGATGCGGGGGAGACGTACGAGCAGTACTTC.

The rearrangement links TRBV5-4 to TRBJ2-1; 11 bases are a match to TRBD2. Trimming removed 0 bases from V and 5 bases from J; junction bases left unmatched: 13. Germline-derived CDR1 and CDR2 are SGHNT and YYREEE (reference sequence). This CDR3 has 19 amino acids. The CDR3 coding sequence is TGTGCCAGCAGCTTGGAGGCGGGTAGCGGGAGGGCGAGAGACAATGAGCAGTTCTTC. This gives the protein CASSLEAGSGRARDNEQFF. Supplemented by reference TRBV5-4 and TRBJ2-1, the full variable domain reads ETGVTQSPTHLIKTRGQQVTLRCSSQSGHNTVSWYQQALGQGPQFIFQYYREEENGRGNFPPRFSGLQFPNYSSELNVNALELDDSALYLCASSLEAGSGRARDNEQFFGPGTRLTVL.

The chain carries TRBV2 and TRBJ2-5, with 8 bases lining up with TRBD1. Germline CDR1 SNHLY, CDR2 FYNNEI. This CDR3 has 13 residues. Losses at the gene ends were 6 bases for V and 3 bases for J; bases not matched to a gene: 3. The DNA of the CDR3 is TGTGCCAGCAGGACAGGGGCTAAAGAGACCCAGTACTTC. Its translation is CASRTGAKETQYF.

The genes are TRBV27 and TRBJ1-4; maybe TRBD1 (6 bases). CDR3 length: 17 amino acids. Germline V lookup: CDR1 MNHEY, CDR2 SMNVEV (reference sequence). V was cut by 3 bases and J by 10 bases, with 24 bases left in between. For the CDR3, the DNA is TGTGCCAGCAGTTTCCACCTGAGGCCAGGGGAACAAGGAAAACTGTTTTTT. This translates into CASSFHLRPGEQGKLFF.

The chain recombines TRBV29-1 with TRBJ2-3; 11 bases are shared with TRBD2. CDR3 length: 15 amino acids. V shed 4 bases, J shed 6 bases, and the junction held 9 bases outside the gene matches. Germline CDR1 reads SQVTM; CDR2 reads ANQGSEA. The CDR3 bases are TGCAGCGTTGCTGGGCTAGCGGGAGGCCTGGATACGCAGTATTTT. As protein: CSVAGLAGGLDTQYF.

CDR3 nucleotide sequence: TGTGCCAGCAGTTTATCTACTGGAGGGAATGAAGCTTTCTTT. Translation: CASSLSTGGNEAFF. V gene TRBV27 combines with J gene TRBJ1-1; D is unclear. Per germline, CDR1 MNHEY and CDR2 SMNVEV (reference sequence). This CDR3 comprises 14 residues. Trimming took 0 bases from V and 7 from J, leaving 12 bases between them.

As DNA, the CDR3 is TGTGCCAGCAGTTTAGACAGGTCTAGCAATCAGCCCCAGCATTTT. This sequence encodes CASSLDRSSNQPQHF. V and J are TRBV27 and TRBJ1-5; possibly TRBD1 for D (6 bases). The CDR3 has 15 residues. CDR1 MNHEY and CDR2 SMNVEV come from the germline V gene (reference sequence). Trimming took off 2 bases at V and 0 bases at J, with 8 bases between the two ends.

This chain joins TRBV28 and TRBJ1-4, with D tentatively TRBD1 (6 bases). Germline values: CDR1 MDHEN, CDR2 SYDVKM. V lost 6 bases and J 4 bases, leaving 12 bases between the germline ends. The CDR3 extends over 14 amino acids. CDR3: CASSLTGRNEKLFF. The DNA of the CDR3 is TGTGCCAGCAGCTTGACAGGACGTAATGAAAAACTGTTTTTT. Complete variable domain (other parts from reference TRBV28 and TRBJ1-4): DVKVTQSSRYLVKRTGEKVFLECVQDMDHENMFWYRQDPGLGLRLIYFSYDVKMKEKGDIPEGYSVSREKKERFSLILESASTNQTSMYLCASSLTGRNEKLFFGSGTQLSVL.

CDR3 protein: CSVDRTSGSEGEQFF. Here the CDR3 DNA reads TGCAGCGTTGATCGGACTAGCGGGAGCGAGGGTGAGCAGTTCTTC. V gene TRBV29-1 combines with J gene TRBJ2-1; 13 nucleotides agree with TRBD2. After removal of 3 bases from V and 9 bases from J, the junction contained 8 bases not matched to a gene. CDR1 and CDR2 (germline): SQVTM, ANQGSEA. This CDR3 has 15 residues.

This chain connects TRBV6-1 to TRBJ2-7; 10 nucleotides agree with TRBD2. The V segment lost 2 bases and the J segment 2 bases; nucleotides outside the gene matches: 15. Germline V gene sequence: CDR1 MNHNS, CDR2 SASEGT. The CDR3 spans 19 residues. The CDR3: CASSEKGGFITSGTYEQYF. CDR3 nucleotides: TGTGCCAGCAGTGAAAAGGGGGGCTTTATTACTAGCGGGACCTACGAGCAGTACTTC.